Described below is a single T cell receptor (beta chain) sequence and its context. CDR1 SGHNT and CDR2 YYREEE come from the germline V gene (reference sequence). The V end lost 2 bases, the J end lost 3 bases, and 8 bases lay between the germline ends. This CDR3 has 14 residues. These data come from a study of blood T cell repertoires in COVID-19. Method: immunoSEQ multiplex PCR; TCRdb's copy keeps in-frame clones and lacks some. The sample carries more than 110,000 clones, more than 80% recorded once. Material for sequencing was PBMCs or T cells enriched from blood (not recorded which). The chain employs TRBV5-4 and TRBJ1-4; D remains unclear. The clonotype was recovered from a man over 45 who had recovered from COVID-19. This CDR3 is CASSFTPSNEKLFF. The CDR3 DNA is TGTGCCAGCAGCTTCACACCCTCTAATGAAAAACTGTTTTTT.